This note documents a single TCR beta chain sequence. The sample originates from a study of OX40 agonist ivuxolimab in advanced cancers. Study-level background: Previous treatment with anti-PD-1, anti-PD-L1 or anti-CTLA-4 therapy was allowed; more than 35% had received some.

Some clones are missing from TCRdb's copy, which holds only in-frame ones; the method was immunoSEQ multiplex PCR. The repertoire holds more than 80,000 clones, with just under 90% as singletons. The CDR3 has 16 residues. CDR1 is SGHRS and CDR2 is YFSETQ in the germline V gene. V lost 3 bases to trimming and J lost 4 bases; unmatched junction nucleotides: 6. The rearrangement uses TRBV5-1 and TRBJ1-3; 11 bases are a match to TRBD1. Sequenced material: CD4+ or CD8+ T cells sorted from blood, taken in a trial of the OX40 agonist ivuxolimab. This TCR was recovered from an adult with an advanced solid tumor such as melanoma, head and neck, liver or kidney cancer. In nucleotides, the CDR3 is TGCGCCAGCAGCTCCGGACAGGGGGCGCCGGGAAACACCATATATTTT. Protein sequence: CASSSGQGAPGNTIYF.